The 13 T cell receptor beta chains below come from one sample, sequenced in a study of cytomegalovirus exposure and HLA in healthy donors. Produced via immunoSEQ multiplex PCR; TCRdb's table is partial and in-frame only. The sample carries 150,000 to 200,000 clones, more than 80% recorded once. The sample comprised PBMCs. These receptors came from a woman aged 18-29 years in good health and CMV-seropositive.

J is TRBJ2-3 and V is TRBV5-1; 8 bases map to TRBD2. V shed 3 bases, J shed 6 bases, and the junction held 15 bases outside the gene matches. This CDR3 is 17 amino acids long. From germline, CDR1 is SGHRS and CDR2 YFSETQ. CDR3 in DNA: TGCGCCAGCAGCTCAGTAGCGGGATTAAGGTCACTTGATACGCAGTATTTT. Protein sequence: CASSSVAGLRSLDTQYF.

The gene calls are TRBV27 and TRBJ1-4; D might be TRBD1 (5 bases). The CDR3 covers 17 residues. With 1 base removed from V and 4 bases from J, the gap between germline ends came to 16 bases. CDR1 MNHEY and CDR2 SMNVEV come from the germline V gene (reference sequence). CDR3 coding DNA: TGTGCCAGCAGTTTATTTTTCCCTGACAGAGATAATGAAAAACTGTTTTTT. Translating gives CASSLFFPDRDNEKLFF.

The chain links TRBV29-1 to TRBJ1-3, with a possible D match to TRBD1 (6 bases). Deletions cut 3 bases from V and 0 bases from J, with 15 bases between. The CDR3 is 16 residues long. Germline assignment: CDR1 SQVTM and CDR2 ANQGSEA. CDR3 loop: CSVDASDSYSGNTIYF. The CDR3 coding sequence is TGCAGCGTTGACGCCTCGGACAGCTACTCTGGAAACACCATATATTTT.

V is TRBV2 and J is TRBJ2-3; D call uncertain. Germline V lookup: CDR1 SNHLY, CDR2 FYNNEI. This CDR3 region has 12 residues. V was cut by 5 bases and J by 3 bases, with 6 bases left in between. Here the CDR3 reads CASSRVTDTQYF. In DNA, the CDR3 is TGTGCCAGCAGTCGTGTAACAGATACGCAGTATTTT.

The chain recombines TRBV10-3 with TRBJ1-3, with 9 bases aligning to TRBD1. The CDR3 totals 18 residues. With V trimmed by 3 bases and J by 0 bases, 9 bases remained unmatched. The V gene's germline CDR1 is ENHRY and CDR2 SYGVKD. The CDR3 is CAISDPDRGKSSGNTIYF. DNA for the CDR3: TGTGCCATCAGTGATCCGGACAGGGGCAAATCCTCTGGAAACACCATATATTTT.

The chain combines TRBV30 with TRBJ1-2, with TRBD1 identical over 7 bases. The junction had 3 bases not matched to a gene; V was cut back by 3 bases and J by 5 bases. Germline V gene sequence: CDR1 GTSNPN, CDR2 SVGIG (reference sequence). This CDR3 comprises 12 residues. For the CDR3, the DNA is TGTGCCTGGAGAGGGACAGCGTATGGCTACACCTTC. The encoded protein is CAWRGTAYGYTF.

DNA for the CDR3: TGTGCCAGTAGTATAGTTGCGGCAGGGACTAACTATGGCTACACCTTC. Translating gives CASSIVAAGTNYGYTF. V and J are TRBV19 and TRBJ1-2; TRBD1 is a possible D gene (5 bases). The V end lost 1 base, the J end lost 0 bases, and 12 bases lay between the germline ends. Germline-derived CDR1 and CDR2 are LNHDA and SQIVND (reference sequence). The CDR3 totals 16 residues.

This CDR3 is CASSLSAGSGEQFF. The CDR3 DNA sequence: TGTGCCAGCAGTTTATCAGCGGGATCGGGTGAGCAGTTCTTC. The rearrangement joins TRBV28 to TRBJ2-1; 7 positions match TRBD2. After removal of 1 base from V and 9 bases from J, the junction contained 6 bases not matched to a gene. Germline V lookup: CDR1 MDHEN, CDR2 SYDVKM. The CDR3 is 14 residues long.

The rearrangement joins TRBV6-5 to TRBJ2-7, with D unclear. V was trimmed by 4 bases and J by 4 bases, leaving 20 bases between them. The germline V gene encodes CDR1 MNHEY and CDR2 SVGAGI. This CDR3 region has 16 residues. The CDR3 nucleotides are TGTGCCAGCAGTTTCACACGAGACACCCTGCTTTACGAGCAGTACTTC. Amino acids: CASSFTRDTLLYEQYF.

The chain couples TRBV7-2 to TRBJ2-3; 8 positions match TRBD2. V lost 6 bases and J lost 0; bases outside the gene matches: 5. The CDR3 loop spans 15 amino acids. CDR1 and CDR2 from the germline V gene are SGHTA and FQGNSA. In nucleotides, the CDR3 is TGTGCCAGCAGGCCGGGAGGGTTTAGCACAGATACGCAGTATTTT. This gives the protein CASRPGGFSTDTQYF.

The chain has TRBV15 and TRBJ2-7, with a weak D call TRBD1 (6 bases). The V gene lost 0 bases and the J gene lost 4 bases, with 19 bases spanning the gap. Germline-derived CDR1 and CDR2 are LNHNV and YYDKDF (reference sequence). The CDR3 consists of 17 residues. In DNA, the CDR3 is TGTGCCACCAGCAGAGATAAGGGACGTGGGGGCCAGTACGAGCAGTACTTC. Protein: CATSRDKGRGGQYEQYF.

The gene calls are TRBV6-1 and TRBJ2-3; 11 nucleotides line up with TRBD2. CDR1 is MNHNS, CDR2 SASEGT, per germline. V dropped 6 bases and J dropped 1; count of bases not matched to a gene: 3. This CDR3 has 15 amino acids. The CDR3 loop reads CASSPLAGGTDTQYF. The CDR3 DNA is TGTGCCAGCAGCCCACTAGCGGGAGGCACAGATACGCAGTATTTT.

The chain uses TRBV28 and TRBJ1-2; D is possibly TRBD1 (6 bases). Germline assignment: CDR1 MDHEN and CDR2 SYDVKM. This CDR3 spans 13 amino acids. The germline V and J ends were trimmed by 3 bases and 7 bases, with 12 bases remaining between them. The CDR3 loop reads CASSFWQGSGYTF. The CDR3 DNA is TGTGCCAGCAGTTTTTGGCAGGGGTCTGGCTACACCTTC.